Each of the 13 T cell receptor beta chains below was sequenced from the same sample in a study of shared clonotypes between healthy human individuals (dated by TCRdb to 2019 to 2021). To prepare the library, the immunoSEQ multiplex PCR assay was applied. TCRdb mirrors the immuneACCESS table, restricted to in-frame sequences. Some clones are absent from its copies; in checked studies, under half trace to an unresolved V gene, and the reason for the others is unknown. The sample yields about 2 million clones; over 85% were counted once. The ten largest clones take up 0.1% to 0.15% of the sample. The sequenced sample consisted of naive CD4+ T cells sorted from blood. The sample's cell subset or site, from its label and the paper: CD45RA+ positively selected. These receptors all stem from a man younger than 30 in good health.

V gene TRBV2 combines with J gene TRBJ1-1; D is unclear. In germline, CDR1 is SNHLY, CDR2 FYNNEI. This CDR3 has 13 amino acids. V was shortened by 4 bases and J by 1 base, with 7 bases between the two germline ends. Here the CDR3 reads CASSVLSNTEAFF. DNA of the CDR3: TGTGCCAGCAGTGTTCTTTCGAACACTGAAGCTTTCTTT.

The chain is built from TRBV7-2 and TRBJ2-7; a weak D match, TRBD2 (5 bases). Germline V gene data show CDR1 as SGHTA and CDR2 as FQGNSA. The CDR3 is made up of 15 amino acids. V lost 5 bases, J lost 0 bases, and 14 bases lay in between. In nucleotides, the CDR3 is TGTGCCAGCAGCGACCGCGAGCGGAGCTCCTACGAGCAGTACTTC. Amino acid sequence: CASSDRERSSYEQYF.

This chain uses TRBV18 with TRBJ2-5; D remains ambiguous. CDR3 length equals 13 residues. Per the germline V gene, CDR1 is KGHSH and CDR2 is LQKENI. The germline V and J ends were trimmed by 3 bases and 4 bases, with 9 bases remaining between them. CDR3 sequence: CASSPNRLETQYF. CDR3 in DNA: TGTGCCAGCTCACCCAACAGATTAGAGACCCAGTACTTC.

V and J are TRBV2 and TRBJ1-1; D unresolved. Trimming stripped 7 bases from V and 6 bases from J, with 18 bases between. Germline values: CDR1 SNHLY, CDR2 FYNNEI. There are 14 residues in the CDR3. The CDR3: CASTPRAESAEAFF. The CDR3, as DNA: TGTGCCAGCACCCCCCGGGCGGAATCCGCTGAAGCTTTCTTT.

This sequence joins TRBV25-1 and TRBJ2-3; D might be TRBD2 (5 bases). Between the trimmed V and J ends, which lost 3 bases and 3 bases, there was a span of 10 bases. The germline V gene has CDR1 MGHDK and CDR2 SYGVNS. The CDR3 contains 14 residues. Here the CDR3 DNA reads TGTGCCAGCAGTGAGAGGGTAGCTACAGATACGCAGTATTTT. Amino acid sequence: CASSERVATDTQYF.

The V gene is TRBV5-4, the J gene TRBJ1-1; D unclear. The CDR3 runs 15 residues. Trimming stripped 0 bases from V and 4 bases from J, with 13 bases between. Germline V lookup: CDR1 SGHNT, CDR2 YYREEE (reference sequence). For the CDR3, the DNA is TGTGCCAGCAGCTTGGCCGAGACGGCGGGCACTGAAGCTTTCTTT. This encodes CASSLAETAGTEAFF.

The chain combines TRBV5-8 with TRBJ1-1; weak D call: TRBD1 (5 bases). Trimming took 2 bases from V and 5 from J, leaving 25 bases between them. The CDR3 is made up of 18 amino acids. Germline V lookup: CDR1 SGHTS, CDR2 YDEGEE. In DNA, the CDR3 is TGTGCCAGCAGCTTTTCCTGGGGTTCGGGGAATGGGGGTACTGAAGCTTTCTTT. Protein product: CASSFSWGSGNGGTEAFF.

This clone was detected once. The chain recombines TRBV18 with TRBJ1-5, with 7 bases aligning to TRBD1. V dropped 3 bases and J dropped 6; count of bases not matched to a gene: 8. The CDR3 is made up of 15 amino acids. Looked up from germline, CDR1 is KGHSH and CDR2 is LQKENI. Here the CDR3 reads CASSPDRVYVQPQHF. The CDR3 coding sequence is TGTGCCAGCTCACCTGACAGGGTCTATGTTCAGCCCCAGCATTTT.

V and J are TRBV9 and TRBJ1-1; a weak D match, TRBD1 (5 bases). The CDR3 runs to 14 residues. CDR1 is SGDLS and CDR2 is YYNGEE in the germline V gene. V lost 0 bases to trimming and J lost 7 bases, with 13 bases between them. The CDR3 region is CASSVAGPGFEAFF. Written as DNA, the CDR3 is TGTGCCAGCAGCGTAGCTGGGCCAGGGTTTGAAGCTTTCTTT.

The chain couples TRBV30 to TRBJ1-1, with D hard to call. V gave up 3 bases and J gave up 11 bases, with 16 bases separating them. Germline V gives CDR1 GTSNPN, CDR2 SVGIG (reference sequence). The CDR3 sequence is 12 residues long. CDR3 nucleotides: TGTGCCTGGAGCCCAGACTCCGGCCGGGCTTTCTTT. This translates into CAWSPDSGRAFF. Together with reference TRBV30 and TRBJ1-1, the CDR3 gives the full variable domain: SQTIHQWPATLVQPVGSPLSLECTVEGTSNPNLYWYRQAAGRGLQLLFYSVGIGQISSEVPQNLSASRPQDRQFILSSKKLLLSDSGFYLCAWSPDSGRAFFGQGTRLTVV.

The chain links TRBV23-1 to TRBJ2-7, with 9 bases matching TRBD1. TRBV23-1 is annotated as an ORF whose role is uncertain. V gave up 7 bases and J gave up 4 bases; unmatched junction bases: 14. This CDR3 is 16 amino acids long. DNA of the CDR3: TGCGCCAGCATCCCCTGGACGGACAGGGGACCTTACGAGCAGTACTTC. This translates into CASIPWTDRGPYEQYF.

V usage is TRBV5-4 and J usage is TRBJ2-7; TRBD2 aligns across 9 bases. The trim removed 0 bases at V and 0 bases at J, leaving 4 bases unmatched. Germline V gene lookup returns CDR1 SGHNT and CDR2 YYREEE (reference sequence). This CDR3 region has 16 residues. CDR3 in amino acids: CASSLAAGGISYEQYF. For the CDR3, the DNA is TGTGCCAGCAGCTTGGCGGCGGGGGGGATCTCCTACGAGCAGTACTTC.

As for this clone: Other nucleotide sequences in the sample specify the same CDR3. J is TRBJ1-2 and V is TRBV28; no clear D. Germline assignment: CDR1 MDHEN and CDR2 SYDVKM. The length of the CDR3 is 11 residues. V gave up 7 bases and J gave up 1 base, with 4 bases separating them. In DNA form, the CDR3 reads TGTGCCAGCACTAGTAACTATGGCTACACCTTC. Translation: CASTSNYGYTF.